The 3 T cell receptor beta chains reported below all come from one sample, sequenced in a study of T-cell memory formation after mild COVID-19 (dated by TCRdb to the early 2020s). Library preparation used 5' RACE. TCRdb lists the instrument as Illumina NovaSeq 6000. TCRdb itself trimmed the public reads at Q25 with fastp, ran MiXCR and retained productive beta chains. Under each unique CDR3 protein, matching rows form one entry showing the most common genes and DNA. Present in this sample are fewer than 200,000 distinct CDR3 sequences, around a sixth of which were seen just once. Roughly 4% of the sample comes from the top ten. Source material: PBMCs or a T cell subset sorted from them (not recorded which). These receptors were collected from a man younger than 30 who had mild COVID-19 (a few samples of this study predate the infection). The sample titles of this study are shuffled in the database, so cell type and time point are left out; the donor was told from shared clones.

This rearrangement joins TRBV7-2 to TRBJ2-3; D may be TRBD2 (5 bases). The CDR3 covers 15 residues. V was cut by 3 bases and J by 1 base, with 11 bases left in between. Per the germline V gene, CDR1 is SGHTA and CDR2 is FQGNSA. CDR3 in amino acids: CASSFQRLGTDTQYF. The CDR3 bases are TGTGCCAGCAGCTTTCAGCGGTTGGGCACAGATACGCAGTATTTT.

The CDR3 loop is CASSETSGLSNQPQHF. The CDR3 nucleotides are TGTGCCAGCAGTGAAACTTCAGGTCTTAGCAATCAGCCCCAGCATTTT. V and J are TRBV6-1 and TRBJ1-5; D gene ambiguous. Germline V gives CDR1 MNHNS, CDR2 SASEGT. With 2 bases removed from V and 0 bases from J, the gap between germline ends came to 11 bases. This CDR3 has 16 amino acids.

The rearrangement uses TRBV5-1 and TRBJ2-5; 8 nucleotides align to TRBD1. CDR3 size: 16 residues. V shed 0 bases and J 5 bases; nucleotides not matched to a gene: 9. Germline V gives CDR1 SGHRS, CDR2 YFSETQ. CDR3 nucleotide sequence: TGCGCCAGCAGCTTGGACCTCAGGGGGCAGCAGGAGACCCAGTACTTC. This translates into CASSLDLRGQQETQYF.